This entry features one T cell receptor beta chain sequence. This clone's antigen is unknown. No base-level quality is on record; no much larger clone is a single base apart. This sample was included in a study of T cell responses to AZD1222 COVID-19 vaccine (dated by TCRdb to the early 2020s). For the study in its entirety: A total of approximately 240 trial participants underwent TCR sequencing, of whom about 200 had received two doses of AZD1222 and about 26 had received two doses of the MenACWY control vaccine. Trial participants were enrolled into age subgroups of 18-55, 56-69 and 70-plus years, which contained approximately 150, 28 and 58 TCR-sequenced participants, respectively.

The intended sense of this specimen's time point label: about 28 days (+/-7) after the second vaccine dose. Because spike-specific TCR depth and breadth did not differ between the two schedules, AZD1222 recipients who got a second dose at roughly 4 weeks were pooled with those who got a second dose at roughly 12 weeks. Vaccinee samples were obtained from the UK trials COV001 and COV002, which included a single-blind randomized controlled phase 2/3 trial of AZD1222 (ChAdOx1 nCoV-19) in healthy adults. For TCRbeta chain sequencing, PBMC samples from trial participants were taken at day 0 and at day 28 after the second dose. CDR1 and CDR2 are drawn from the germline V gene: MDHEN, SYDVKM. Inclusive of the bounding cysteine and phenylalanine, the CDR3 is 15 residues long. Only CDR3 DNA is held: 45 bases, read in frame from base 1. Trimming costs V 6 bases and J 0 bases, and their ends lie 9 bases apart.

Study-wide findings and limitations: Because no day 14 peak-response samples were available, the repertoires could be characterized only after the peak T cell response. Nearly half of unique spike-specific TCRs reportedly recognized epitopes outside regions mutated in the B.1.351 and B.1.1.7 variants. CD4 TCRs associated with the vaccine covered the entire spike protein, and the dominant responses were in regions 160-218 and 743-854. The 56-69-year group was small, and its depth increase did not reach significance, likely because of low power. Conclusions about previously exposed vaccinees are limited because only six or seven AZD1222 recipients were SARS-CoV-2 seropositive at baseline. After two AZD1222 doses, both the breadth and the depth of spike-specific TCRs were significantly higher than at day 0 and than in MenACWY recipients. Most participants were white British and females outnumbered males, and the authors suggested that clonal diversity may have been underestimated.

The CDR3 regions of human TCRbeta chains were analyzed by immunosequencing. As for how the authors treated the data: Repertoire TCRs were matched against a reference library of SARS-CoV-2-specific TCRs generated with the MIRA antigen-specificity platform. Breadth was defined as the fraction of unique TCRs that were SARS-CoV-2-associated, and depth was defined as the fraction of total T cells that were SARS-CoV-2-associated. Using the MIRA data, every spike-specific TCR was mapped to the spike region that the TCR reacted to and assigned to either a CD4 or a CD8 class. Log10-transformed breadth and depth values were compared by one-way ANOVA with Sidak's multiple comparisons tests. TCRdb re-hosts the immuneACCESS table, in-frame sequences only. Its copies lack some clones; in the studies checked, an unresolved V gene accounts for under half of them, and the cause for the rest is not known. For V, J and clone size, that table is used; D and trimming come from the DNA. The sample yields about 140,000 clones; around 90% were counted once. About 3.4% of the sample is in the top ten clones.

Sequencing used peripheral blood, obtained 28 days after the second AZD1222 dose. This receptor was taken from an adult who received the AZD1222 COVID-19 vaccine. The sequence links TRBV28 to TRBJ2-6; TRBD2 is a possible D gene, resting on 6 matching bases. The DNA reads TGTGCCAGCAGCCCCGGGGGCTCTGGGGCCAACGTCCTGACTTTC. Translated, it gives CASSPGGSGANVLTF.